This TCR beta chain was sequenced during a study of blood T cell repertoires in COVID-19. Clinical history reported by participants formed the basis on which cohorts were assigned. TCRdb keeps only in-frame clones here, not all; method: immunoSEQ multiplex PCR. The sample lists a few hundred thousand clones, around 84% occurring once. The CDR3 sequence is 16 residues long. V gave up 5 bases and J gave up 4 bases, with 20 bases separating them. Germline V CDR1 and CDR2: SGHVS, FNYEAQ. In its sample, this clone was seen once. The V call is TRBV7-6, the J call TRBJ1-2; D gene uncertain. The TCR originated in a woman aged 18 to 35 who had recovered from COVID-19. The sample comprised PBMCs or T cells enriched from blood (not recorded which). CDR3 in DNA: TGTGCCAGCAGCCCGGAGGTTCCGGCAGAATCCTATGGCTACACCTTC. Amino acid sequence: CASSPEVPAESYGYTF.